This TCR beta chain was captured by sequencing in a study of blood T cells in healthy people across ages. Study-wide results and limits: Age showed a roughly linear inverse relationship with TCR beta diversity per million T cells. A strong correlation was seen between TCR beta diversity and naive T cell percentage.

Together with a sample-barcoded 5' primer, a J-beta primer mix was included in a second PCR lasting roughly 7 to 11 cycles. MiXCR was run by TCRdb on the 5' RACE reads, yielding one entry per CDR3 protein. The data hold about 1.4 million distinct CDR3 sequences, with approximately 59% observed a single time. For this clonotype: Its antigen is unknown.

From germline, CDR1 is MNHEY and CDR2 SMNVEV (reference sequence). Trimming stripped 1 base from V and 6 bases from J, with 17 bases between. The CDR3 covers 16 residues. The rearrangement links TRBV27 to TRBJ2-3; D may be TRBD2 (6 bases). The receptor's source is a man younger than 35 in good health. The sequencing input was blood. The CDR3 nucleotides read TGTGCCAGCAGTTTATTGAGACTAGAGGGTCCCGATACGCAGTATTTT. Amino acid sequence: CASSLLRLEGPDTQYF.